These 18 T cell receptor beta chains were all obtained from the same sample, sequenced in a study of blood T cell repertoires in COVID-19 (TCRdb year 2020). The library came from the immunoSEQ multiplex PCR assay. Entries here come from immuneACCESS through TCRdb and include only in-frame sequences with V and J called. Some clones fail to appear in such tables; in the studies checked, an unresolved V gene covers under half of the shortfall, and the cause of the remainder is unknown. The sample includes 140,000 to 150,000 clones, with roughly four fifths observed a single time. Of the sample, roughly 8.4% falls within the top ten clones. Sequencing was carried out using peripheral blood. The origin of the receptors is a human donor with acute or convalescent COVID-19. The donor label of this sample is uncertain.

This clone was seen a handful of times. This sequence joins TRBV2 and TRBJ2-3, with 9 bases that match TRBD2. Trimming removed 4 bases from V and 1 base from J; junction bases left unmatched: 3. The germline gives CDR1 SNHLY, CDR2 FYNNEI. This CDR3 is 15 amino acids long. The CDR3 protein is CASSGGGARTDTQYF. The CDR3 DNA reads as TGTGCCAGCAGTGGCGGGGGGGCTCGCACAGATACGCAGTATTTT. The full variable domain, rest sourced from reference TRBV2 and TRBJ2-3, is EPEVTQTPSHQVTQMGQEVILRCVPISNHLYFYWYRQILGQKVEFLVSFYNNEISEKSEIFDDQFSVERPDGSNFTLKIRSTKLEDSAMYFCASSGGGARTDTQYFGPGTRLTVL.

This clone appeared a single time. The chain has TRBV10-3 and TRBJ1-2, with 9 bases lining up with TRBD1. V lost 3 bases and J lost 8; bases outside the gene matches: 10. CDR3 size: 15 residues. The germline V gene has CDR1 ENHRY and CDR2 SYGVKD. CDR3 DNA sequence: TGTGCCATCAGTGACCGCGGGACAGGGATCGACGGCTACACCTTC. Its translation is CAISDRGTGIDGYTF.

This clone turned up a few times. The J gene is TRBJ2-1, the V gene TRBV29-1, with 9 bases matching TRBD2. The CDR3 is 13 residues long. Looked up from germline, CDR1 is SQVTM and CDR2 is ANQGSEA. With 4 bases clipped from V and 6 bases from J, the junction kept 4 bases outside the gene matches. Here the CDR3 reads CSVVAGATNEQFF. The CDR3 nucleotides read TGCAGCGTTGTAGCGGGGGCTACCAATGAGCAGTTCTTC.

This chain uses TRBV19 with TRBJ1-2, with a weak D call TRBD1 (6 bases). This CDR3 has 13 residues. Germline V gene data show CDR1 as LNHDA and CDR2 as SQIVND (reference sequence). V gave up 7 bases and J gave up 8 bases, with 17 bases separating them. The CDR3 loop is CASNPWGGEGYTF. For the CDR3, the DNA is TGTGCCAGTAACCCTTGGGGGGGCGAAGGCTACACCTTC.

V gene TRBV11-2 combines with J gene TRBJ2-7, with D possibly matching TRBD2 (6 bases). CDR3 length: 15 residues. The V gene lost 7 bases and the J gene lost 5 bases, with 21 bases spanning the gap. The V gene's germline CDR1 is SGHAT and CDR2 FQNNGV. The DNA for the CDR3 is TGTGCCAGCACCGACCAGTCTGGAGGGGCCGACGAGCAGTACTTC. The encoded protein is CASTDQSGGADEQYF.

This chain uses TRBV19 with TRBJ1-2; the D is unclear. The CDR3 is made up of 13 amino acids. V was shortened by 7 bases and J by 8 bases, with 17 bases between the two germline ends. CDR1 is LNHDA, CDR2 SQIVND, per germline (reference sequence). Written as DNA, the CDR3 is TGTGCCAGTAACCCCGGACTGGGTAAAGGCTACACCTTC. Translation gives CASNPGLGKGYTF.

V is TRBV19 and J is TRBJ1-2; TRBD1 aligns across 11 bases. The CDR3 extends over 15 amino acids. The V gene end was trimmed by 5 bases and the J gene end by 0 bases; junction bases not matched to a gene: 2. The germline V gene encodes CDR1 LNHDA and CDR2 SQIVND (reference sequence). CDR3 region: CASSWDRGTNYGYTF. In DNA form, the CDR3 reads TGTGCCAGTAGTTGGGACAGGGGGACTAACTATGGCTACACCTTC.

This clone has only a few counts. The rearrangement joins TRBV10-2 to TRBJ1-2; D is possibly TRBD1 (5 bases). The CDR3 consists of 13 residues. Germline CDR1 reads WSHSY; CDR2 reads SAAADI. Trimming took off 6 bases at V and 1 base at J, with 9 bases between the two ends. The chain's CDR3 is CASRDDSNYGYTF. CDR3 coding DNA: TGCGCCAGCAGGGACGACAGTAACTATGGCTACACCTTC.

The chain has TRBV6-5 and TRBJ2-5, with 8 positions matching TRBD2. V gave up 10 bases and J gave up 4 bases; unmatched junction bases: 11. CDR1 and CDR2 (germline): MNHEY, SVGAGI. The CDR3 length is 14 residues. CDR3 DNA: TGTGCCACCCACCGCGCGGGGGGCGCAGAGACCCAGTACTTC. It yields the protein CATHRAGGAETQYF.

CDR3 loop: CASSPDKAYGYTF. CDR3 nucleotides: TGTGCCAGCTCACCCGACAAGGCCTATGGCTACACCTTC. V is TRBV18 and J is TRBJ1-2; D is undetermined. The V end lost 3 bases, the J end lost 4 bases, and 9 bases lay between the germline ends. Germline V lookup: CDR1 KGHSH, CDR2 LQKENI. This CDR3 contains 13 residues.

The chain uses TRBV13 and TRBJ1-3; D gene ambiguous. Germline values: CDR1 PRHDT, CDR2 FYEKMQ (reference sequence). V gave up 0 bases and J gave up 4 bases, with 10 bases separating them. This CDR3 is 15 amino acids long. The chain's CDR3 is CASSLGRGWGNTIYF. The DNA of the CDR3 is TGTGCCAGCAGCTTAGGCCGGGGATGGGGAAACACCATATATTTT.

The sample holds one count of this clone. CDR3: CASSVASKETQYF. The DNA for the CDR3 is TGTGCCAGCAGCGTAGCTAGCAAAGAGACCCAGTACTTC. This chain joins TRBV9 and TRBJ2-5, with D possibly matching TRBD2 (5 bases). CDR1 is SGDLS and CDR2 is YYNGEE in the germline V gene. Trimming removed 0 bases from V and 3 bases from J, with 6 bases in between. The CDR3 loop spans 13 amino acids.

This sequence joins TRBV6-2 or TRBV6-3 and TRBJ2-2, with 8 nucleotides matching TRBD2. The CDR3 runs to 19 residues. V shed 2 bases, J shed 5 bases, and the junction held 16 bases outside the gene matches. Germline V gene lookup returns CDR1 MNHEY and CDR2 SVGEGT. CDR3 loop: CASSYPPIAGHFETGELFF. The CDR3 DNA is TGTGCCAGCAGTTACCCCCCAATAGCGGGGCACTTCGAAACCGGGGAGCTGTTTTTT.

The chain recombines TRBV11-2 with TRBJ1-2; D is undetermined. Trimming removed 0 bases from V and 4 bases from J, with 15 bases in between. The CDR3 contains 16 residues. Germline CDR1 SGHAT, CDR2 FQNNGV. The CDR3 region is CASSLDHRADSYGYTF. CDR3 in DNA: TGTGCCAGCAGCTTAGATCATAGGGCGGACTCCTATGGCTACACCTTC.

V is TRBV11-2 and J is TRBJ2-1; 9 bases align to TRBD1. This CDR3 region has 15 residues. Germline V lookup: CDR1 SGHAT, CDR2 FQNNGV. Losses at the gene ends were 3 bases for V and 6 bases for J; bases not matched to a gene: 6. CDR3 nucleotides: TGTGCCAGCAGCTTCGTGACAGGGGGTTTCAATGAGCAGTTCTTC. Translating gives CASSFVTGGFNEQFF.

The chain carries TRBV4-1 and TRBJ1-5, with 8 bases lining up with TRBD1. In germline, CDR1 is MGHRA, CDR2 YSYEKL. Trimming took 5 bases from V and 6 from J; bases not matched to a gene: 6. CDR3 length equals 14 residues. The CDR3 DNA sequence: TGCGCCAGCAGCGATGGGACAGGAATTCAGCCCCAGCATTTT. Encoded protein: CASSDGTGIQPQHF.

The gene calls are TRBV11-1 and TRBJ2-7; D gene uncertain. Germline V gene data show CDR1 as SGHAT and CDR2 as FQDESV (reference sequence). CDR3 length: 13 residues. Between the trimmed V and J ends, which lost 1 base and 8 bases, there was a span of 12 bases. The CDR3 is CASSLVNSPQQYF. The CDR3 nucleotides read TGTGCCAGCAGCTTAGTAAACAGCCCCCAGCAGTACTTC.

This clone has just one count. The chain combines TRBV13 with TRBJ1-2, with 10 nucleotides matching TRBD1. Germline V lookup: CDR1 PRHDT, CDR2 FYEKMQ (reference sequence). This CDR3 spans 16 amino acids. V was pared by 2 bases and J by 2 bases, with 5 bases of the junction left unmatched. This chain's CDR3 is CASSLPGTGDNYGYTF. The CDR3 DNA follows: TGTGCCAGCAGCTTACCCGGGACAGGGGACAACTATGGCTACACCTTC.